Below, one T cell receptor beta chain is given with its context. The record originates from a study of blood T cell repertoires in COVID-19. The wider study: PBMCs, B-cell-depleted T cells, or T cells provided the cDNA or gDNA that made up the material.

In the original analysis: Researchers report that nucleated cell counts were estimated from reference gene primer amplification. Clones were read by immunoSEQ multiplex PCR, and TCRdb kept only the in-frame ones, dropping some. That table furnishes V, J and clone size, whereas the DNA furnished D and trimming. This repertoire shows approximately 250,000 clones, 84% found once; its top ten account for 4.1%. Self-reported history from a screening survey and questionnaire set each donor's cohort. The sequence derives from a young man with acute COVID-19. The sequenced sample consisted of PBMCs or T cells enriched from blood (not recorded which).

The CDR3 DNA is TGTGCCAGCACCAAGGGACCCACAGGGCCTGGAAACACCATATATTTT. This sequence encodes CASTKGPTGPGNTIYF. The chain is built from TRBV11-3 and TRBJ1-3; a weak D match, TRBD1 (6 bases). The CDR3 runs 16 residues. The germline gives CDR1 SGHNT, CDR2 YENEEA. Trimming cost V 7 bases and J 2 bases, with 18 bases left between them.